This TCR beta chain was sequenced during a study of beta chain features in type 1 diabetes. The overall study: Patients did not differ from healthy donors in age, gender or cell yield.

Study results and limitations: Reads derived from cDNA could over-represent cells showing high TCR expression. A greater similarity of naive, central memory and Treg TCRB repertoires was seen among patients than among healthy donors. TCRB CDR3 length was moderately but significantly reduced in all four CD4+ subsets of Type 1 diabetes patients.

This clone has a handful of counts. Its matching antigen is unknown. Since all of the isolated RNA was reverse transcribed, expressed TCRB transcripts were what got sequenced. Generated by immunoSEQ multiplex PCR, the TCRdb table keeps only in-frame clones and is missing some. The sample carries 300,000 to 350,000 clones, around 9.3% recorded once. This CDR3 is 15 amino acids long. CDR1 and CDR2 (germline): LNHNV, YYDKDF (reference sequence). The V and J ends lost 0 bases and 2 bases, in that order; junction bases with no gene match: 2. All of the sorted populations showed purity greater than 95%. The sequencing sample was made of central memory CD4+ T cells from blood. The chain uses TRBV15 and TRBJ2-7, with 9 bases identical to TRBD2. This TCR derives from a man under 40 with type 1 diabetes. Here the CDR3 reads CATSRDLAGAYEQYF. The CDR3 DNA is TGTGCCACCAGCAGAGATTTAGCGGGGGCCTACGAGCAGTACTTC.